The next 21 T cell receptor beta chains were all read from a single sample in a study of blood T cell repertoires in COVID-19. Sequencing was performed with immunoSEQ multiplex PCR; in TCRdb, only in-frame clones are kept and a portion is missing. This table has 78,000 or so clones, over 75% appearing once. The material sequenced was peripheral blood. Source of these receptors: a man older than 75 with acute or convalescent COVID-19.

The chain uses TRBV3-1 (or the pseudogene TRBV3-2) and TRBJ2-6; D unresolved. The germline V and J ends were trimmed by 1 base and 0 bases, with 4 bases remaining between them. CDR1 and CDR2 from the germline V gene are LGHDT and YNNKEL (reference sequence). The CDR3 loop spans 15 amino acids. The CDR3 DNA follows: TGTGCCAGCAGCCAAGCAGGCTCTGGGGCCAACGTCCTGACTTTC. It translates to CASSQAGSGANVLTF.

This chain joins TRBV12-5 and TRBJ2-5; 9 bases line up with TRBD1. Germline V gives CDR1 LGHNT, CDR2 FRNRAP. The junction had 7 bases not matched to a gene; V was cut back by 6 bases and J by 5 bases. CDR3 length equals 14 residues. The CDR3 region is CASGQQGATETQYF. CDR3 nucleotide sequence: TGTGCTAGTGGCCAACAGGGGGCAACGGAGACCCAGTACTTC.

This chain connects TRBV4-2 to TRBJ1-6; tentatively, D is TRBD1 (5 bases). The CDR3 consists of 16 residues. V was shortened by 0 bases and J by 5 bases, with 11 bases between the two germline ends. Germline lookup yields CDR1 LGHNA and CDR2 YNFKEQ. CDR3 DNA sequence: TGTGCCAGCAGCCAAGATGGCGACAGAAATAATTCACCCCTCCACTTT. The encoded protein is CASSQDGDRNNSPLHF.

The V call is TRBV29-1, the J call TRBJ2-3; D remains unclear. V lost 1 base to trimming and J lost 1 base, with 15 bases between them. Looked up from germline, CDR1 is SQVTM and CDR2 is ANQGSEA. This CDR3 region has 16 residues. As DNA, the CDR3 is TGCAGCGTTGAAGTCGCGGCACGCCGGGGCACAGATACGCAGTATTTT. Amino acid sequence: CSVEVAARRGTDTQYF.

This clone has only one observation. The chain combines TRBV6-6 with TRBJ1-2, with 12 bases fitting TRBD1. CDR1 and CDR2 from the germline V gene are MNHNY and SVGAGI (reference sequence). Trimming took 4 bases from V and 6 from J; bases not matched to a gene: 6. The CDR3 loop spans 15 amino acids. The CDR3 protein is CASSLGTGGNNGYTF. In nucleotides, the CDR3 is TGTGCCAGCAGTTTAGGGACAGGGGGCAACAATGGCTACACCTTC.

The chain recombines TRBV7-9 with TRBJ1-1, with D tentatively TRBD1 (6 bases). The length of the CDR3 is 15 residues. V lost 0 bases to trimming and J lost 1 base, with 9 bases between them. Germline CDR1 is SEHNR and CDR2 is FQNEAQ (reference sequence). The CDR3 region has the DNA TGTGCCAGCAGCTTAGCGAGCAGGGGGAACACTGAAGCTTTCTTT. Translating it yields CASSLASRGNTEAFF.

This clone has a single count. The genes are TRBV29-1 and TRBJ2-1, with TRBD1 identical over 7 bases. This CDR3 region has 12 residues. Germline V CDR1 and CDR2: SQVTM, ANQGSEA. V was pared by 7 bases and J by 3 bases, with 3 bases of the junction left unmatched. CDR3: CSARDSYNEQFF. The CDR3 nucleotides read TGCAGCGCCCGGGACAGCTACAATGAGCAGTTCTTC.

The chain recombines TRBV11-2 with TRBJ2-5, with a weak D call TRBD1 (6 bases). The V gene's germline CDR1 is SGHAT and CDR2 FQNNGV. With 0 bases removed from V and 2 bases from J, the gap between germline ends came to 10 bases. This CDR3 region has 15 residues. Here the CDR3 DNA reads TGTGCCAGCAGCTTAGAAGGGACACCTCAAGAGACCCAGTACTTC. This sequence encodes CASSLEGTPQETQYF.

This clone was observed a few times. A junction boundary mismatches the germline segment, possibly from a read error. The rearrangement joins TRBV5-1 to TRBJ1-5; 9 nucleotides line up with TRBD1. Germline values: CDR1 SGHRS, CDR2 YFSETQ. CDR3 length: 15 residues. CDR3 nucleotide sequence: TGCGCCAGCAGCGCACAGGGGGCTAGCCATCAGCCCCAGCATTTT. It translates to CASSAQGASHQPQHF.

The chain uses TRBV5-1 and TRBJ1-6; D is uncertain. This CDR3 is built from 15 residues. The V gene lost 0 bases and the J gene lost 4 bases, with 8 bases spanning the gap. CDR1 SGHRS and CDR2 YFSETQ come from the germline V gene. CDR3 sequence: CASSLVGEYNSPLHF. The CDR3 region has the DNA TGCGCCAGCAGCTTGGTCGGAGAATATAATTCACCCCTCCACTTT.

The V gene is TRBV6-5, the J gene TRBJ1-1; TRBD1 aligns across 9 bases. The V gene's germline CDR1 is MNHEY and CDR2 SVGAGI. The ends lost 9 bases at V and 4 bases at J; junction bases unmatched: 6. The CDR3 is made up of 13 amino acids. The CDR3, as DNA: TGTGCCAGTGACAGGGGGTTGAGCACTGAAGCTTTCTTT. This gives the protein CASDRGLSTEAFF.

This chain's CDR3 is CASSPTNPRADTQYF. The CDR3 region has the DNA TGTGCCAGCTCACCAACAAACCCCAGGGCAGATACGCAGTATTTT. The chain recombines TRBV18 with TRBJ2-3, with a possible D match to TRBD1 (5 bases). This CDR3 has 15 residues. Germline V gives CDR1 KGHSH, CDR2 LQKENI. Trimming took off 2 bases at V and 4 bases at J, with 13 bases between the two ends.

The chain uses TRBV10-1 and TRBJ2-2; 7 nucleotides line up with TRBD1. The CDR3 extends over 15 amino acids. The junction had 10 bases not matched to a gene; V was cut back by 6 bases and J by 6 bases. Germline V lookup: CDR1 WNHNN, CDR2 SYGVQD (reference sequence). The CDR3 nucleotides read TGCGCCAGCAGCACCGGGACAGTAAGCTCCGGGGAGCTGTTTTTT. Protein sequence: CASSTGTVSSGELFF.

This clone was recorded only once. This chain connects TRBV7-3 to TRBJ1-1; tentatively, D is TRBD1 (5 bases). The CDR3 loop spans 15 amino acids. Trimming took 4 bases from V and 1 from J, leaving 13 bases between them. Per the germline V gene, CDR1 is SGHTA and CDR2 is FQGTGA. The CDR3 region is CASSSTGGENTEAFF. CDR3 nucleotides: TGTGCCAGCAGCTCCACTGGGGGGGAGAACACTGAAGCTTTCTTT.

The V call is TRBV12-5, the J call TRBJ1-6; 9 bases fit TRBD1. The trim removed 1 base at V and 5 bases at J, leaving 3 bases unmatched. The CDR3 length is 16 residues. CDR1 LGHNT and CDR2 FRNRAP come from the germline V gene. DNA of the CDR3: TGTGCTAGTGGTTTGGGGACAGGGGAGAATAATTCACCCCTCCACTTT. It encodes CASGLGTGENNSPLHF.

This chain joins TRBV4-1 and TRBJ2-1; 7 bases align to TRBD1. CDR1 and CDR2 (germline): MGHRA, YSYEKL. Trimming at V came to 0 bases and at J to 1 base, leaving 12 bases not matched to a gene. This CDR3 has 19 residues. The CDR3 protein is CASSQDGPPTGASYNEQFF. The CDR3, as DNA: TGCGCCAGCAGCCAAGATGGGCCCCCAACAGGGGCATCCTACAATGAGCAGTTCTTC.

This clone turned up a few times. J is TRBJ1-1 and V is TRBV7-3, with D unclear. V lost 0 bases and J 2 bases, leaving 4 bases between the germline ends. Germline loops: CDR1 SGHTA, CDR2 FQGTGA. The CDR3 contains 13 residues. The CDR3 loop is CASSLTTNTEAFF. For the CDR3, the DNA is TGTGCCAGCAGCTTAACAACAAACACTGAAGCTTTCTTT.

The chain recombines TRBV5-1 with TRBJ1-1; TRBD1 agrees at 7 bases. The CDR3 extends over 17 amino acids. With 0 bases clipped from V and 2 bases from J, the junction kept 10 bases outside the gene matches. CDR1 SGHRS and CDR2 YFSETQ come from the germline V gene. The CDR3 loop is CASSLVSSGTANTEAFF. The DNA of the CDR3 is TGCGCCAGCAGCTTGGTATCCTCCGGGACAGCCAACACTGAAGCTTTCTTT.

The chain joins TRBV3-1 (or the pseudogene TRBV3-2) to TRBJ1-2; the D is unclear. In germline, CDR1 is LGHDT, CDR2 YNNKEL (reference sequence). This CDR3 has 14 residues. V gave up 6 bases and J gave up 4 bases, with 15 bases separating them. The CDR3 reads CASSNTASGYGYTF. CDR3 in DNA: TGTGCCAGCAGTAACACGGCATCAGGCTATGGCTACACCTTC.

Here the CDR3 reads CAWTPGQETQYF. Written as DNA, the CDR3 is TGTGCCTGGACGCCGGGGCAAGAGACCCAGTACTTC. The chain carries TRBV30 and TRBJ2-5, with D possibly being TRBD2 (5 bases). Trimming cost V 4 bases and J 2 bases, with 8 bases left between them. Germline V CDR1 and CDR2: GTSNPN, SVGIG (reference sequence). This CDR3 is 12 amino acids long.

The chain uses TRBV7-8 and TRBJ1-4, with D tentatively TRBD1 (6 bases). The V end was cut by 1 base, the J end by 8 bases, with 8 bases between. This CDR3 contains 13 residues. Germline V gene sequence: CDR1 SGHVS, CDR2 FQNEAQ. The CDR3 here is CASSLGQDEKLFF. The CDR3 region has the DNA TGTGCCAGCAGCTTAGGACAGGACGAAAAACTGTTTTTT. The variable domain in full, with the rest retrieved from reference TRBV7-8 and TRBJ1-4, is GAGVSQSPRYKVAKRGQDVALRCDPISGHVSLFWYQQALGQGPEFLTYFQNEAQLDKSGLPSDRFFAERPEGSVSTLKIQRTQQEDSAVYLCASSLGQDEKLFFGSGTQLSVL.